The 10 T cell receptor beta chains listed next were all sequenced from one sample in a study of beta chain features in type 1 diabetes. Whole-study findings and limits: In all four CD4+ subsets, TCRB CDR3 length was significantly, moderately reduced in type 1 diabetes.

What these receptors recognize is not known. Expressed TCRB transcripts were sequenced because the entire RNA isolate underwent reverse transcription. Some clones are missing from TCRdb's copy, which holds only in-frame ones; the method was immunoSEQ multiplex PCR. The table shows 250,000 to 350,000 clones, with 13% to 15% occurring only once. The sample consisted of naive CD4+ T cells from blood. The receptors come from a man younger than 45 with type 1 diabetes.

This clone has only a few counts. The chain combines TRBV4-2 with TRBJ2-5, with 10 nucleotides matching TRBD2. V lost 0 bases to trimming and J lost 4 bases; unmatched junction nucleotides: 5. This CDR3 is built from 16 residues. The V gene's germline CDR1 is LGHNA and CDR2 YNFKEQ. The CDR3 bases are TGTGCCAGCAGCCAAGAGCTAGCGGGAGTTCTAGAGACCCAGTACTTC. Protein: CASSQELAGVLETQYF.

This clone was observed a few times. This sequence joins TRBV15 and TRBJ1-1, with D perhaps TRBD1 (5 bases). Germline V gives CDR1 LNHNV, CDR2 YYDKDF (reference sequence). The CDR3 is made up of 14 amino acids. V gave up 0 bases and J gave up 6 bases, with 11 bases separating them. The CDR3 region is CATSRDAGEAEAFF. The CDR3 DNA sequence: TGTGCCACCAGCAGAGATGCGGGGGAAGCTGAAGCTTTCTTT. The entire variable domain, with the rest obtained from reference TRBV15 and TRBJ1-1, is as follows: DAMVIQNPRYQVTQFGKPVTLSCSQTLNHNVMYWYQQKSSQAPKLLFHYYDKDFNNEADTPDNFQSRRPNTSFCFLDIRSPGLGDTAMYLCATSRDAGEAEAFFGQGTRLTVV.

Only a few counts were recorded for this clone. The rearrangement links TRBV2 to TRBJ2-5; D perhaps matches TRBD2 (5 bases). CDR3 length: 12 amino acids. CDR1 and CDR2 from the germline V gene are SNHLY and FYNNEI. V was trimmed by 6 bases and J by 4 bases, leaving 9 bases between them. CDR3 residues: CASRTEGETQYF. CDR3 coding DNA: TGTGCCAGCAGGACTGAGGGAGAGACCCAGTACTTC.

V is TRBV9 and J is TRBJ2-7; tentative D call: TRBD2 (6 bases). Germline V CDR1 and CDR2: SGDLS, YYNGEE. V was shortened by 1 base and J by 2 bases, with 16 bases between the two germline ends. This CDR3 is 16 amino acids long. CDR3 loop: CASSVPWGVETYEQYF. CDR3 coding DNA: TGTGCCAGCAGCGTACCCTGGGGGGTGGAAACCTACGAGCAGTACTTC.

This chain joins TRBV6-5 and TRBJ2-3; TRBD2 matches 8 bases. The length of the CDR3 is 15 residues. The V gene's germline CDR1 is MNHEY and CDR2 SVGAGI. Trimming took 6 bases from V and 2 from J; bases not matched to a gene: 7. CDR3 amino acids: CASSRRGGTTDTQYF. CDR3 nucleotides: TGTGCCAGCAGCCGACGGGGGGGGACCACAGATACGCAGTATTTT.

This clone was observed a few times. CDR3 DNA sequence: TGTGCCAGCACAGGACAGGGTCGTCATTACGGGGTGGATACGCAGTATTTT. Amino acids: CASTGQGRHYGVDTQYF. The chain couples TRBV28 to TRBJ2-3; 8 bases map to TRBD1. Germline V lookup: CDR1 MDHEN, CDR2 SYDVKM. The V gene end was trimmed by 7 bases and the J gene end by 6 bases; junction bases not matched to a gene: 18. CDR3 size: 17 residues.

The J gene is TRBJ2-2, the V gene TRBV2, with TRBD1 as a possible D gene (5 bases). The CDR3 runs to 15 residues. Germline V gene data show CDR1 as SNHLY and CDR2 as FYNNEI. The V and J ends lost 3 bases and 2 bases respectively, with 10 bases between them. In DNA form, the CDR3 reads TGTGCCAGCAGTGAGGGCAGGGTTAACACCGGGGAGCTGTTTTTT. Its protein is CASSEGRVNTGELFF.

The chain carries TRBV7-3 and TRBJ2-1; possibly TRBD2 for D (6 bases). The CDR3 has 15 amino acids. Germline V gene sequence: CDR1 SGHTA, CDR2 FQGTGA. Trimming stripped 4 bases from V and 2 bases from J, with 12 bases between. The CDR3 loop is CASSSGGSAYNEQFF. In nucleotides, the CDR3 is TGTGCCAGCAGCTCTGGGGGGAGCGCCTACAATGAGCAGTTCTTC.

V and J are TRBV4-3 and TRBJ2-7; possible D gene TRBD1, 7 bases. This CDR3 has 16 amino acids. Trimming shortened V by 3 bases and J by 3 bases, and 18 bases separated the two germline ends. CDR1 LGHNA and CDR2 YSLEER come from the germline V gene. The CDR3 DNA sequence: TGCGCCAGCAGCCAGGACTACCGGGACAGTCACTACGAGCAGTACTTC. Translated, it gives CASSQDYRDSHYEQYF.

The chain has TRBV6-6 and TRBJ1-2; no clear D gene. The CDR3 is 14 amino acids. CDR1 MNHNY and CDR2 SVGAGI come from the germline V gene (reference sequence). V was shortened by 1 base and J by 3 bases, with 9 bases between the two germline ends. The CDR3 loop reads CASSYLTADYGYTF. The CDR3 DNA sequence: TGTGCCAGCAGTTACTTGACGGCGGACTATGGCTACACCTTC.